These T cell receptor beta chains were read from a single sample in a study of cytomegalovirus exposure and HLA in healthy donors. Profiling relied on immunoSEQ multiplex PCR, and the TCRdb table lists in-frame clones only, not all of them. This sample has about 88,000 clones, with approximately 79% found just once. The sample comprised PBMCs. These TCRs come from a young man in good health and CMV-seronegative. The CDR3 runs from the conserved cysteine through the conserved F or W. The D gene is left open where the match is weak. The listing skips clone size in some rows; elsewhere it reads once, few, many or a size class.

d_call j_call v_call clone_size cdr3_aa cdr3_nt
- TRBJ1-2 TRBV4-2 - CASSQGGGRGGYTF TGTGCCAGCAGCCAAGGCGGGGGTAGAGGAGGCTACACCTTC
TRBD1 TRBJ2-7 TRBV10-3 - CAINIGDSQYF TGTGCCATCAATATTGGGGACAGCCAGTACTTC
- TRBJ2-3 TRBV2 - CASSDEDSPTDTQYF TGTGCCAGCAGTGACGAGGATTCCCCCACAGATACGCAGTATTTT
- TRBJ2-1 TRBV5-1 - CASSFTADNEQFF TGCGCCAGCAGCTTTACAGCCGACAATGAGCAGTTCTTC
TRBD1 TRBJ1-3 TRBV5-4 - CASSLGTGTGNTIYF TGTGCCAGCAGCCTCGGGACAGGGACTGGAAACACCATATATTTT
TRBD1 TRBJ1-2 TRBV10-3 - CAIRGQGNYGYTF TGTGCCATCAGGGGACAGGGGAACTATGGCTACACCTTC
- TRBJ2-2 TRBV30 - CAWSPGGGELFF TGTGCCTGGAGCCCCGGGGGCGGGGAGCTGTTTTTT
- TRBJ1-5 TRBV18 - CASSPQDSNQPQHF TGTGCCAGCTCACCACAAGACAGTAATCAGCCCCAGCATTTT
TRBD1 TRBJ1-2 TRBV5-4 - CASSLETGGGGYTF TGTGCCAGCAGCTTGGAGACAGGGGGCGGGGGCTACACCTTC
TRBD1 TRBJ2-2 TRBV4-3 - CASSQGTGVTGELFF TGCGCCAGCAGCCAGGGGACAGGGGTGACCGGGGAGCTGTTTTTT
- TRBJ1-2 TRBV6-5 - CASSHQEGYGYTF TGTGCCAGCAGTCATCAGGAGGGGTATGGCTACACCTTC
- TRBJ1-1 TRBV10-2 few CASSNSLQNTEAFF TGCGCCAGTAGTAACAGTCTCCAAAACACTGAAGCTTTCTTT
TRBD1 TRBJ2-3 TRBV5-1 once CASHGQGTDTQYF TGCGCCAGCCACGGACAGGGAACAGATACGCAGTATTTT
TRBD1 TRBJ1-1 TRBV5-6 - CASSWDRADTEAFF TGTGCCAGCAGCTGGGACAGGGCGGACACTGAAGCTTTCTTT
- TRBJ1-2 TRBV13 once CASSFTAVSGTIALGYTF TGTGCCAGCAGCTTTACCGCGGTGTCCGGGACAATCGCTCTTGGCTACACCTTC
- TRBJ1-5 TRBV6-5 - CASSILRGSNQPQHF TGTGCCAGCAGTATCCTCAGGGGTAGCAATCAGCCCCAGCATTTT
TRBD1 TRBJ1-2 TRBV7-2 few CASSLTWDSLDYGYTF TGTGCCAGCAGTTTAACTTGGGACAGTCTGGACTATGGCTACACCTTC
TRBD1 TRBJ1-5 TRBV11-2 - CASSIGTGGGQPQHF TGTGCCAGCAGCATCGGGACAGGGGGAGGTCAGCCCCAGCATTTT
- TRBJ2-7 TRBV7-8 once CASRAPGGTAHEQYF TGTGCCAGCAGAGCCCCTGGGGGGACGGCCCACGAGCAGTACTTC
- TRBJ1-2 TRBV10-3 few CAISESQGQTYGYTF TGTGCCATCAGTGAGTCGCAGGGGCAGACGTATGGCTACACCTTC
TRBD1 TRBJ2-7 TRBV10-3 few CAISESNRDREDYEQYF TGTGCCATCAGTGAGTCAAACCGGGACAGGGAAGACTACGAGCAGTACTTC
TRBD1 TRBJ2-7 TRBV5-1 - CASSGGTGSYEQYF TGCGCCAGCAGCGGCGGGACAGGGTCTTACGAGCAGTACTTC
- TRBJ1-6 TRBV27 - CASSLAARGSYNSPLHF TGTGCCAGCAGTCTTGCCGCACGAGGATCCTATAATTCACCCCTCCACTTT
- TRBJ1-3 TRBV25-1 - CASSLSGAGNTIYF TGTGCCAGCAGTTTGTCAGGTGCTGGAAACACCATATATTTT
- TRBJ2-2 TRBV28 few CASTSGVTGELFF TGTGCCAGCACCTCCGGAGTCACCGGGGAGCTGTTTTTT
TRBD1 TRBJ2-3 TRBV2 once CASRGTGEDTQYF TGTGCCAGCAGGGGGACAGGGGAAGATACGCAGTATTTT
- TRBJ2-5 TRBV9 - CASSVAPGPDQETQYF TGTGCCAGCAGCGTAGCCCCAGGGCCGGACCAAGAGACCCAGTACTTC
TRBD2 TRBJ2-1 TRBV5-8 - CASSHRGGTYNEQFF TGTGCCAGCAGCCACCGGGGGGGAACCTACAATGAGCAGTTCTTC
TRBD1 TRBJ2-5 TRBV10-1 - CASRTGNRKETQYF TGCGCCAGCAGGACAGGGAATCGAAAAGAGACCCAGTACTTC
- TRBJ1-2 TRBV11-3 - CASSLASPPTEYGYTF TGTGCCAGCAGCTTAGCGTCTCCCCCGACAGAGTATGGCTACACCTTC
TRBD1 TRBJ1-4 TRBV5-1 - CASSLGQGREKLFF TGCGCCAGCAGCTTAGGACAGGGACGGGAAAAACTGTTTTTT
- TRBJ2-4 TRBV27 - CASRPGRTNIQYF TGTGCCAGCAGACCTGGGCGTACAAACATTCAGTACTTC
- TRBJ1-5 TRBV6-5 - CASSNRVGNQPQHF TGTGCCAGCAGTAACAGGGTCGGCAATCAGCCCCAGCATTTT
- TRBJ2-5 TRBV9 few CASSAVGIPEGETQYF TGTGCCAGCAGCGCAGTAGGGATCCCGGAGGGGGAGACCCAGTACTTC
TRBD1 TRBJ1-1 TRBV19 - CASSIPTGAAEAFF TGTGCCAGTAGTATACCGACAGGGGCCGCTGAAGCTTTCTTT
TRBD1 TRBJ1-1 TRBV6-1 - CASSVGDRATEAFF TGTGCCAGCAGTGTGGGGGACAGGGCCACTGAAGCTTTCTTT
- TRBJ1-1 TRBV4-3 - CASSQGYQTYSSTEAFF TGCGCCAGCAGCCAAGGATATCAGACATATTCGTCCACTGAAGCTTTCTTT
TRBD1 TRBJ2-7 TRBV5-6 - CASSMGDRGLEQYF TGTGCCAGCAGCATGGGAGACAGGGGGCTCGAGCAGTACTTC
TRBD2 TRBJ2-1 TRBV10-3 - CAISRTSGNYNEQFF TGTGCCATCAGCCGGACTAGCGGGAACTACAATGAGCAGTTCTTC
- TRBJ1-1 TRBV4-2 - CASSQDRVGGAFF TGTGCCAGCAGCCAAGATCGAGTAGGAGGAGCTTTCTTT
- TRBJ2-7 TRBV5-1 once CASSLAKPSQYEQYF TGCGCCAGCAGCTTGGCCAAACCATCCCAGTACGAGCAGTACTTC
- TRBJ1-5 TRBV2 - CASSERGNQPQHF TGTGCCAGCAGTGAACGGGGCAATCAGCCCCAGCATTTT
TRBD1 TRBJ1-2 TRBV18 - CASSPGQPNYGYTF TGTGCCAGCTCCCCGGGACAGCCAAACTATGGCTACACCTTC
- TRBJ2-7 TRBV28 - CASTRQSDYEQYF TGTGCCAGCACCCGACAGTCGGACTACGAGCAGTACTTC
- TRBJ2-2 TRBV4-1 - CASSQDGKTAANTGELFF TGCGCCAGCAGCCAAGATGGTAAGACAGCCGCGAACACCGGGGAGCTGTTTTTT
- TRBJ1-1 TRBV29-1 - CSVVPGETEAFF TGCAGCGTTGTCCCAGGGGAGACTGAAGCTTTCTTT
- TRBJ2-5 TRBV7-2 - CASSGGGAVETQYF TGTGCCAGCAGCGGAGGGGGGGCGGTAGAGACCCAGTACTTC
TRBD2 TRBJ2-1 TRBV7-2 - CASSFAGGPDEQFF TGTGCCAGCAGCTTTGCGGGGGGGCCCGATGAGCAGTTCTTC